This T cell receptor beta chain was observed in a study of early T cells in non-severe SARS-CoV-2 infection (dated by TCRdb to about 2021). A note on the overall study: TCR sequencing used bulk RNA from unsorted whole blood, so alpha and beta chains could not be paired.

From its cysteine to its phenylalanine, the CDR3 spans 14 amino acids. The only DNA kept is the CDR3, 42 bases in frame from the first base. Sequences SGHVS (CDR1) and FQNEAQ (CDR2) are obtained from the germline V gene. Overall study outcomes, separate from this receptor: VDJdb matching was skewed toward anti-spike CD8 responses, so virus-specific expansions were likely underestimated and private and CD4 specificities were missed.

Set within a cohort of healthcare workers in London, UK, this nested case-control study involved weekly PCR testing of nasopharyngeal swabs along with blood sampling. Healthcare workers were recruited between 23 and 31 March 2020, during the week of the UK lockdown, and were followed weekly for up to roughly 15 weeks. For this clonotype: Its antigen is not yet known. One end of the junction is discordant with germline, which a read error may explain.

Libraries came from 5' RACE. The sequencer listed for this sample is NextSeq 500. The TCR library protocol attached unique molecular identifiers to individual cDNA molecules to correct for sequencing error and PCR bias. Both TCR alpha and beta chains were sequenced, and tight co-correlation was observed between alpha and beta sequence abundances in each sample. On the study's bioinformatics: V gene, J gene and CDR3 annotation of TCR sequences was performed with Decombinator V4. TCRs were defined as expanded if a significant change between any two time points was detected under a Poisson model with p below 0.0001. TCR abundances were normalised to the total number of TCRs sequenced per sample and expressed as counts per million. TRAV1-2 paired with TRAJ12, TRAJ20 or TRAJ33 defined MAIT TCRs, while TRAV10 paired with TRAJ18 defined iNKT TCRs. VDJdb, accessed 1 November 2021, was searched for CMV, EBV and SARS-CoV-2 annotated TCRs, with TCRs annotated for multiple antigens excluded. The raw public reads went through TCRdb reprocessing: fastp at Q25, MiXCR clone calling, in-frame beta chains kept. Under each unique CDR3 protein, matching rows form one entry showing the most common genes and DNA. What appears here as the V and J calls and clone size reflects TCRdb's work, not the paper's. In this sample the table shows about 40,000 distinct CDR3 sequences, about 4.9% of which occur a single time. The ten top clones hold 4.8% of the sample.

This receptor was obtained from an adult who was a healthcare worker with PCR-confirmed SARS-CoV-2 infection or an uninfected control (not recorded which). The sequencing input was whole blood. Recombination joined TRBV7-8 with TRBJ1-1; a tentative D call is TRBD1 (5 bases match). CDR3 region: CASSPTPGNTETSF. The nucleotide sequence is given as TGTGCCAGCAGCCCGACTCCAGGGAACACTGAAACTTCCTTT.